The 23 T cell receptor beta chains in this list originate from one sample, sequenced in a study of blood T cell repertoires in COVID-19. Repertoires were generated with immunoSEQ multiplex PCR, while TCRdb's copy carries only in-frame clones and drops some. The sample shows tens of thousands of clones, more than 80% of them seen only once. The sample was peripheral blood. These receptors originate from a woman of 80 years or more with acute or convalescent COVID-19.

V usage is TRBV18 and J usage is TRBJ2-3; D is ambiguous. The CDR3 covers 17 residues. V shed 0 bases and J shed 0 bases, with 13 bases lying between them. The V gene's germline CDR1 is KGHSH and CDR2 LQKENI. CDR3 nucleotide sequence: TGTGCCAGCTCACCACCGTTAGAGTCCCTTAGCACAGATACGCAGTATTTT. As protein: CASSPPLESLSTDTQYF.

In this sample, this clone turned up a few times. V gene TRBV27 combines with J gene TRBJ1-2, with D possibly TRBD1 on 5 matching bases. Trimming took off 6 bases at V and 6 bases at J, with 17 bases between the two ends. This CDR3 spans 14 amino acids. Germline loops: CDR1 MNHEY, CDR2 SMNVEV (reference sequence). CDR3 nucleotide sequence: TGTGCCAGCAGAACGGGGGGATATTTGGATGGCTACACCTTC. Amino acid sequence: CASRTGGYLDGYTF.

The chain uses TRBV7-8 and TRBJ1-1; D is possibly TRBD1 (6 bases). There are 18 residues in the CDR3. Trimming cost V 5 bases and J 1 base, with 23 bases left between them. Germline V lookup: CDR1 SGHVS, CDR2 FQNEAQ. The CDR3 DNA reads TGTGCCAGCAGCCCTAGGGAAGGATGGGGGCTTGGGAACACTGAAGCTTTCTTT. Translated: CASSPREGWGLGNTEAFF.

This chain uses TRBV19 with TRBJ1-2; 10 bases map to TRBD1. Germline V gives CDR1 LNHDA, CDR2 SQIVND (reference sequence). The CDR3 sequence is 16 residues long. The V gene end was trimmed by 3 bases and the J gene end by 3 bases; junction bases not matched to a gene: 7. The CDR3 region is CASSISRDRGYYGYTF. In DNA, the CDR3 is TGTGCCAGTAGTATCTCCCGGGACAGGGGATACTATGGCTACACCTTC.

CDR3 protein: CASSRQENTEAFF. DNA of the CDR3: TGTGCCAGCAGCAGACAGGAGAACACTGAAGCTTTCTTT. V is TRBV7-7 and J is TRBJ1-1, with D possibly TRBD1 on 6 matching bases. Per the germline V gene, CDR1 is SSHAT and CDR2 is FNYEAQ (reference sequence). The CDR3 has 13 amino acids. V gave up 5 bases and J gave up 1 base, with 8 bases separating them.

The CDR3 sequence is CASSISSGTYNEQFF. The CDR3 nucleotides read TGTGCCAGTAGTATATCGAGCGGGACCTACAATGAGCAGTTCTTC. This rearrangement joins TRBV19 to TRBJ2-1; 7 nucleotides match TRBD2. Germline CDR1 reads LNHDA; CDR2 reads SQIVND (reference sequence). The CDR3 loop spans 15 amino acids. Trimming at V came to 2 bases and at J to 2 bases, leaving 3 bases not matched to a gene.

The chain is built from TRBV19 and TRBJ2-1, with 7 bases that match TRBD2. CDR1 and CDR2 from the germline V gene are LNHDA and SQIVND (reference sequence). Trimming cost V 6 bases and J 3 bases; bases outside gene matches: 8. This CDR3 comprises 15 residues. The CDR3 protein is CASRRSSGDYNEQFF. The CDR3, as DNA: TGTGCCAGTAGGAGGTCCAGCGGGGACTACAATGAGCAGTTCTTC.

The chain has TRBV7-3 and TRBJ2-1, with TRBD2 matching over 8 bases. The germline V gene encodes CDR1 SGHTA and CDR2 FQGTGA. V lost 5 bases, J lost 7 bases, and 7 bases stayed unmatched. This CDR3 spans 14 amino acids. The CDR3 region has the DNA TGTGCCAGCAGCCTTCGAGCGGGGGAGAATGAGCAGTTCTTC. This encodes CASSLRAGENEQFF.

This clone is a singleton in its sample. Written as DNA, the CDR3 is TGTGCCAGCAGCCCTGTTACCTCCCACAGTTACAATGAGCAGTTCTTC. Encoded protein: CASSPVTSHSYNEQFF. The chain has TRBV9 and TRBJ2-1; the D is unclear. Germline V gives CDR1 SGDLS, CDR2 YYNGEE. The CDR3 sequence is 16 residues long. The ends were cut back, 4 bases at V and 4 bases at J, with 18 bases in the middle.

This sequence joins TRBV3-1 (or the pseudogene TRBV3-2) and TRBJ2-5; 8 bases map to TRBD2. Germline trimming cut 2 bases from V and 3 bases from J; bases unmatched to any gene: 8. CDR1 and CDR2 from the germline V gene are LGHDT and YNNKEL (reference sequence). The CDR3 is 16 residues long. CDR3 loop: CASSQWIGRAEETQYF. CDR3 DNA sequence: TGTGCCAGCAGCCAATGGATCGGGAGGGCCGAAGAGACCCAGTACTTC.

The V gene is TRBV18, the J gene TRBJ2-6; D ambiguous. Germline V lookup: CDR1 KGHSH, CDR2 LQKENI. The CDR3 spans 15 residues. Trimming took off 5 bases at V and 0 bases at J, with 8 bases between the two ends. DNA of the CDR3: TGTGCCAGCTCAGGCATAAGCTCTGGGGCCAACGTCCTGACTTTC. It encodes CASSGISSGANVLTF.

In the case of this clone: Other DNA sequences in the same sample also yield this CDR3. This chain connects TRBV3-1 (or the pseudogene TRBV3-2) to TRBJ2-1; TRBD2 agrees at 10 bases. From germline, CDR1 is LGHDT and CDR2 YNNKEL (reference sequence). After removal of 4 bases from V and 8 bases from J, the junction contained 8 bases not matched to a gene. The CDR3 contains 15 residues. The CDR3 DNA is TGTGCCAGCAGCCGGGGGCTAGCGGGAGCCCATGAGCAGTTCTTC. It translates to CASSRGLAGAHEQFF.

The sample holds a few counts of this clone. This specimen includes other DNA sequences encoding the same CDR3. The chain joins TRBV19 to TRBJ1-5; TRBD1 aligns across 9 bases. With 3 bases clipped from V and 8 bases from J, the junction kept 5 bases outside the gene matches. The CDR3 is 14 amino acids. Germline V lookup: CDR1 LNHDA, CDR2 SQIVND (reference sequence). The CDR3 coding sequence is TGTGCCAGTAGTATGGGACAGGGATGGGAGCCCCAGCATTTT. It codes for CASSMGQGWEPQHF.

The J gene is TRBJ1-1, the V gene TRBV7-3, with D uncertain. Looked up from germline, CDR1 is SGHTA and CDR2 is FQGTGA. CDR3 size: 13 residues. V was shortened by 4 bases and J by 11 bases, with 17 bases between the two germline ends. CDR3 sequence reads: CASSSGGTLSAFF. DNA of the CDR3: TGTGCCAGCAGCTCGGGAGGAACACTGAGTGCTTTCTTT.

Here the CDR3 reads CASRPDRGNSPLHF. CDR3 DNA: TGTGCCAGCAGACCGGACAGGGGAAATTCACCCCTCCACTTT. V gene TRBV6-4 combines with J gene TRBJ1-6; 9 nucleotides match TRBD1. The J segment lost 7 bases and the V segment lost 6 bases, leaving 4 bases of the junction unmatched. The CDR3 contains 14 residues. Germline V gives CDR1 MRHNA, CDR2 SNTAGT.

In DNA, the CDR3 is TGTGCCAGCAGCCGACTAGCGGGAAACAATGAGCAGTTCTTC. This translates into CASSRLAGNNEQFF. The chain joins TRBV3-1 (or the pseudogene TRBV3-2) to TRBJ2-1; 11 nucleotides line up with TRBD2. This CDR3 has 14 residues. CDR1 and CDR2 from the germline V gene are LGHDT and YNNKEL (reference sequence). V shed 4 bases, J shed 5 bases, and the junction held 1 base outside the gene matches.

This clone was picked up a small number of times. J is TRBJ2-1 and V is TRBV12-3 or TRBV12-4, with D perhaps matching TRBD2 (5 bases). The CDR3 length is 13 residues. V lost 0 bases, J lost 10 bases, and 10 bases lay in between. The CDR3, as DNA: TGTGCCAGCAGTTTAGCGCGTAGCGCCGAGCAGTTCTTC. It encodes CASSLARSAEQFF.

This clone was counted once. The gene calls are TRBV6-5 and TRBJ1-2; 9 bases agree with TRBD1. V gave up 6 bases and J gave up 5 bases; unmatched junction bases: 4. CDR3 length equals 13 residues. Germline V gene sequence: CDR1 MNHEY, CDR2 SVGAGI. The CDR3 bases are TGTGCCAGCAGGACAGGGGGTCAATATGGCTACACCTTC. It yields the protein CASRTGGQYGYTF.

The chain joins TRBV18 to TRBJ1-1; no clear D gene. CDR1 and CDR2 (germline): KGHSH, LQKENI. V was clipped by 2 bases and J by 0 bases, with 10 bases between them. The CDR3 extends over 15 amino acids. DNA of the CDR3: TGTGCCAGCTCACCAGATCAGTACATGAACACTGAAGCTTTCTTT. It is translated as CASSPDQYMNTEAFF.

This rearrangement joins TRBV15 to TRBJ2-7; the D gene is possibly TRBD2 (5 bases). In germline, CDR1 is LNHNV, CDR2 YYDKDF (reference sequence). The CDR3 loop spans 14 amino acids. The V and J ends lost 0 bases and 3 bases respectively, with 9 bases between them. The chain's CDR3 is CATSRELASYEQYF. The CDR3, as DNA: TGTGCCACCAGCAGAGAGCTAGCTAGCTACGAGCAGTACTTC.

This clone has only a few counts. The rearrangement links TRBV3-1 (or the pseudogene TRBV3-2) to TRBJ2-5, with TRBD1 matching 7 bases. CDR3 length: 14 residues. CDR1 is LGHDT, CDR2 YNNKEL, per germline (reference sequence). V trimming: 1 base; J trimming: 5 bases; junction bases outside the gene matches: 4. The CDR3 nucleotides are TGTGCCAGCAGCCAAGGACAGGGCTACGAGACCCAGTACTTC. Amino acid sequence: CASSQGQGYETQYF.

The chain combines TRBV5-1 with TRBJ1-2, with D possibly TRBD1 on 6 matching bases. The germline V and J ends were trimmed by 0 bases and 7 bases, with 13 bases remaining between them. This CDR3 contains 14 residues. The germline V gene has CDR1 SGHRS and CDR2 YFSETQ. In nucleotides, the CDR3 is TGCGCCAGCAGCTTGGGTCAGGGGTTGATTGGCTACACCTTC. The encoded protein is CASSLGQGLIGYTF.

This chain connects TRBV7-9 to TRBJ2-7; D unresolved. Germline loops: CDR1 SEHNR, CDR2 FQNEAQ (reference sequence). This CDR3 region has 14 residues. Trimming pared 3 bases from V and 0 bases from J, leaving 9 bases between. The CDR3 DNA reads TGTGCCAGCAGCTTGGCCGGGTACTCCTACGAGCAGTACTTC. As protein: CASSLAGYSYEQYF.